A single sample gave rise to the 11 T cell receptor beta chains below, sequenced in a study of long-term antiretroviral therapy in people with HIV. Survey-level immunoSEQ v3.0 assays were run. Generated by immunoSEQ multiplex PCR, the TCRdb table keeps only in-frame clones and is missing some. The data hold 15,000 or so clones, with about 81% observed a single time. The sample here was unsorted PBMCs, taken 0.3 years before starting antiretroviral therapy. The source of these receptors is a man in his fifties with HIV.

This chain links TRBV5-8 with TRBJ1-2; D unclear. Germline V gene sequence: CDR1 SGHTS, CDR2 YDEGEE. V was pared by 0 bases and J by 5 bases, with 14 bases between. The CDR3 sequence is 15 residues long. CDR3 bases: TGTGCCAGCAGCTTGGCGGTGCCTCTGAATTATGGCTACACCTTC. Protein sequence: CASSLAVPLNYGYTF.

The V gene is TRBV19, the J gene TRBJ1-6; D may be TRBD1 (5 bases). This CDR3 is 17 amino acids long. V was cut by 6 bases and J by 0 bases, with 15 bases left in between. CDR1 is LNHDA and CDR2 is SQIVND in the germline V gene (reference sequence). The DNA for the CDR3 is TGTGCCAGTAGCAGGGCAGGCACCAGCTCCTATAATTCACCCCTCCACTTT. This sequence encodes CASSRAGTSSYNSPLHF.

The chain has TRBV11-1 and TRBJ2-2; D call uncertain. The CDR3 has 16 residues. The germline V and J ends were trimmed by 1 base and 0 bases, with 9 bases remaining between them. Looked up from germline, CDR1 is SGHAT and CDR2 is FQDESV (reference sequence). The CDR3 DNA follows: TGTGCCAGCAGCTTAGTGGGCGGCTCGAACACCGGGGAGCTGTTTTTT. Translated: CASSLVGGSNTGELFF. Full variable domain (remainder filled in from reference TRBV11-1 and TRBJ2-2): EAEVAQSPRYKITEKSQAVAFWCDPISGHATLYWYRQILGQGPELLVQFQDESVVDDSQLPKDRFSAERLKGVDSTLKIQPAELGDSAMYLCASSLVGGSNTGELFFGEGSRLTVL.

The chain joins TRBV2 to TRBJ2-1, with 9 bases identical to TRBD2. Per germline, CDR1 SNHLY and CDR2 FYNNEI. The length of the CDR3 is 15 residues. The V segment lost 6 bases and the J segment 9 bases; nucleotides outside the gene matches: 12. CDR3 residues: CASRLDGGGAIEQFF. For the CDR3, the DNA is TGTGCCAGCAGACTGGATGGCGGGGGGGCCATTGAGCAGTTCTTC.

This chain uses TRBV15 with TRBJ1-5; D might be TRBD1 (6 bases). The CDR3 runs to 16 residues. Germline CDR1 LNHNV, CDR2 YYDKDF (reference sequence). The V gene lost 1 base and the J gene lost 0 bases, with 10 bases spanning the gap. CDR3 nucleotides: TGTGCCACCAGCAGAGCAGGGGTGGATAGCAATCAGCCCCAGCATTTT. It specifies CATSRAGVDSNQPQHF.

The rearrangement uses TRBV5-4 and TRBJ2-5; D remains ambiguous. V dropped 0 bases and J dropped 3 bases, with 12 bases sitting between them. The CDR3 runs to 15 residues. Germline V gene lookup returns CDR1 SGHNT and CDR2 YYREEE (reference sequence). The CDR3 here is CASSLEVRLEETQYF. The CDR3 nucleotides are TGTGCCAGCAGCTTGGAGGTCAGGCTGGAAGAGACCCAGTACTTC.

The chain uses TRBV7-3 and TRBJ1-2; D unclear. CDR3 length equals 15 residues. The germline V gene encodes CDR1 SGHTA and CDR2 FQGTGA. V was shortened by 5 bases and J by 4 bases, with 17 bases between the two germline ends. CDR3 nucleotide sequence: TGTGCCAGCAGCGCCCCGAAGGAGGTATCCTATGGCTACACCTTC. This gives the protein CASSAPKEVSYGYTF.

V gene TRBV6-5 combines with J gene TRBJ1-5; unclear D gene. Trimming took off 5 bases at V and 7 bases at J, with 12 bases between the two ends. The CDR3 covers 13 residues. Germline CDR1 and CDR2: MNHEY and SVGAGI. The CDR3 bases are TGTGCCAGCAGTGACGGACCTCTCCAGCCCCAGCATTTT. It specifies CASSDGPLQPQHF.

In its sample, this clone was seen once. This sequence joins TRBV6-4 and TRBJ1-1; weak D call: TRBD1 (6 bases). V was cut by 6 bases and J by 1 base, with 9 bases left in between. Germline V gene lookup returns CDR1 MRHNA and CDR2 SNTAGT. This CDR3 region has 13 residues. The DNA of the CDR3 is TGTGCCAGCAGCCAGGGGCCGAACACTGAAGCTTTCTTT. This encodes CASSQGPNTEAFF.

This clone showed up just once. In DNA form, the CDR3 reads TGTGCCATCAGTGAGGGCAGGGTCACTGAAGCTTTCTTT. Translating it yields CAISEGRVTEAFF. The chain carries TRBV10-3 and TRBJ1-1, with D possibly TRBD1 on 5 matching bases. V was trimmed by 2 bases and J by 4 bases, leaving 8 bases between them. From germline, CDR1 is ENHRY and CDR2 SYGVKD. CDR3 length: 13 amino acids.

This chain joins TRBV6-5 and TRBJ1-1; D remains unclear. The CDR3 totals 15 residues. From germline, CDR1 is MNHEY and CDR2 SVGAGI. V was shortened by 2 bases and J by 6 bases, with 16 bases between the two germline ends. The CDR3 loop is CASSYGLNSRSEAFF. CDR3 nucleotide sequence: TGTGCCAGCAGTTACGGTCTGAACAGTCGGTCTGAAGCTTTCTTT.